Each of the 11 T cell receptor beta chains below was sequenced from the same sample in a study of T cells after yellow fever vaccination. TCRdb reprocessed the 5' RACE reads with MiXCR, giving one entry per CDR3 protein. The data show 200,000 to 300,000 distinct CDR3 sequences, more than 6.5% seen once. Material: CD4+ T cells sorted from PBMCs, obtained on the day of the yellow fever booster vaccination. These receptors came from a man younger than 40 who received the YFV17D yellow fever vaccine.

V is TRBV20-1 and J is TRBJ2-1; possibly TRBD1 or TRBD2 for D (5 bases each). Trimming left V 7 bases short and J 9 bases short, with 13 bases between. Per germline, CDR1 DFQATT and CDR2 SNEGSKA (reference sequence). The CDR3 loop spans 11 amino acids. The CDR3 coding sequence is TGCAGTGGGGGGAGAGCGCCTGAGCAGTTCTTC. It specifies CSGGRAPEQFF.

This clonotype has a count of ten or more. The chain joins TRBV12-3 or TRBV12-4 to TRBJ1-2; no definite D call. The CDR3 extends over 12 amino acids. CDR3 sequence (DNA): TGTGCGACAAAGGGTTCGGGGTATGGCTACACCTTC. Translated: CATKGSGYGYTF.

This clonotype was counted between two and nine times. The chain is built from TRBV19 and TRBJ2-2; D remains ambiguous. This CDR3 comprises 14 residues. V lost 6 bases to trimming and J lost 1 base, with 9 bases between them. CDR1 is LNHDA, CDR2 SQIVND, per germline (reference sequence). This chain's CDR3 is CASRSNGNTGELFF. CDR3 nucleotide sequence: TGTGCCAGTAGATCGAATGGGAACACCGGGGAGCTGTTTTTT.

At least ten counts were recorded for this clonotype. The chain employs TRBV11-2 and TRBJ2-1; D is uncertain. V was cut by 4 bases and J by 9 bases, with 22 bases left in between. Germline loops: CDR1 SGHAT, CDR2 FQNNGV. The CDR3 totals 16 residues. The DNA for the CDR3 is TGTGCCAGCAGCTCCCCAACGGTGATGCTGGGCGTTGAGCAGTTCTTC. Protein sequence: CASSSPTVMLGVEQFF.

This rearrangement joins TRBV12-3 or TRBV12-4 to TRBJ2-5; D gene uncertain. Trimming pared 3 bases from V and 5 bases from J, leaving 7 bases between. This CDR3 comprises 12 residues. CDR3 sequence: CASSFLAETQYF. Written as DNA, the CDR3 is TGTGCCAGCAGTTTTCTTGCGGAGACCCAGTACTTC.

The chain couples TRBV7-2 to TRBJ2-7; D remains ambiguous. The V end lost 5 bases, the J end lost 0 bases, and 11 bases lay between the germline ends. Germline CDR1 reads SGHTA; CDR2 reads FQGNSA. The CDR3 is 14 amino acids. The CDR3 reads CASSAQSSSYEQYF. The CDR3 region has the DNA TGTGCCAGCAGCGCCCAATCAAGCTCCTACGAGCAGTACTTC.

The CDR3 here is CSARGAGTSRNEQFF. The CDR3 DNA is TGCAGTGCTAGGGGCGCTGGGACTAGCCGCAATGAGCAGTTCTTC. The gene calls are TRBV20-1 and TRBJ2-1; 9 bases align to TRBD2. The CDR3 has 15 residues. Germline values: CDR1 DFQATT, CDR2 SNEGSKA (reference sequence). Trimming at V came to 3 bases and at J to 6 bases, leaving 9 bases not matched to a gene.

This clonotype has only a few counts. The V call is TRBV18, the J call TRBJ2-1; 7 bases map to TRBD2. With V trimmed by 2 bases and J by 0 bases, 4 bases remained unmatched. Germline V gene sequence: CDR1 KGHSH, CDR2 LQKENI. CDR3 length equals 16 residues. The CDR3 sequence is CASSPGRGSSYNEQFF. The CDR3 DNA is TGTGCCAGCTCACCAGGTCGCGGGAGCTCCTACAATGAGCAGTTCTTC.

This clonotype has a handful of counts. The chain combines TRBV29-1 with TRBJ2-3, with 13 nucleotides matching TRBD2. Germline loops: CDR1 SQVTM, CDR2 ANQGSEA. V lost 3 bases to trimming and J lost 2 bases; unmatched junction nucleotides: 23. The CDR3 is 22 amino acids. The CDR3 sequence: CSVDPLLIGTSGIHKSTDTQYF. The CDR3 DNA reads as TGCAGCGTTGATCCCCTTCTAATTGGGACTAGCGGGATCCATAAATCCACAGATACGCAGTATTTT.

In its sample, this clonotype was seen many times. The CDR3 region has the DNA TGTGCCAGCAGCTTTGCTAGCAGCGAGCAGTTCTTC. Encoded protein: CASSFASSEQFF. The gene calls are TRBV7-2 and TRBJ2-1; possibly TRBD2 for D (5 bases). This CDR3 is 12 amino acids long. V dropped 3 bases and J dropped 10 bases, with 10 bases sitting between them. Germline CDR1 and CDR2: SGHTA and FQGNSA.

Only a few counts were recorded for this clonotype. CDR3 nucleotides: TGCAGTGCCCCCGGGGCGGGATGGCAAGAGACCCAGTACTTC. It encodes CSAPGAGWQETQYF. The V and J genes are TRBV20-1 and TRBJ2-5, with D tentatively TRBD2 (6 bases). The V and J ends lost 6 bases and 2 bases respectively, with 16 bases between them. Germline loops: CDR1 DFQATT, CDR2 SNEGSKA (reference sequence). The CDR3 runs 14 residues.